A single sample gave rise to the 32 T cell receptor beta chains below, sequenced in a study of T cell changes during pregnancy in multiple sclerosis. Repertoires were generated with immunoSEQ multiplex PCR, while TCRdb's copy carries only in-frame clones and drops some. The data hold tens of thousands of clones, with approximately 90% observed a single time. The sequencing used peripheral blood, collected in the second trimester of pregnancy. These receptors all stem from a female donor in good health, enrolled as a control in a pregnancy study.

The V and J genes are TRBV5-1 and TRBJ2-7; 10 nucleotides align to TRBD1. CDR1 is SGHRS, CDR2 YFSETQ, per germline. The CDR3 has 14 amino acids. V lost 3 bases and J lost 3; bases outside the gene matches: 3. The CDR3 loop is CASSSGQGNYEQYF. The CDR3 DNA reads TGCGCCAGCAGCTCGGGACAGGGGAACTACGAGCAGTACTTC.

This chain links TRBV21-1 with TRBJ2-4; the listed D gene, TRBD2, was not tested against the DNA. TRBV21-1 is annotated as a pseudogene. The CDR3 covers 18 residues. The CDR3 protein is CASRNTRGGIGAKNIQYF. DNA for the CDR3: TGTGCCAGCAGAAATACGAGGGGAGGGATCGGAGCCAAAAACATTCAGTACTTC.

On this clone: A junction end diverges from the germline sequence, so it may reflect a read error. The chain links TRBV28 to TRBJ2-7; D might be TRBD2 (6 bases). The CDR3 is 13 residues long. Germline-derived CDR1 and CDR2 are MDHEN and SYDVKM. In nucleotides, the CDR3 is TGTGCCAGCTGTTTAGCGGTCTCCTACGAGCAGTACTTC. It encodes CASCLAVSYEQYF.

This rearrangement joins TRBV5-1 to TRBJ2-7; tentative D call: TRBD2 (6 bases). CDR3 size: 14 residues. Trimming shortened V by 3 bases and J by 2 bases, and 12 bases separated the two germline ends. Germline values: CDR1 SGHRS, CDR2 YFSETQ. The CDR3 loop reads CASSSGDSAYEQYF. The DNA of the CDR3 is TGCGCCAGCAGCTCTGGGGACTCAGCCTACGAGCAGTACTTC.

The rearrangement links TRBV7-7 to TRBJ1-6, with a possible D match to TRBD1 (6 bases). This CDR3 has 13 residues. V lost 5 bases and J 9 bases, leaving 11 bases between the germline ends. Germline V gives CDR1 SSHAT, CDR2 FNYEAQ (reference sequence). The CDR3, as DNA: TGTGCCAGCAGCCTAACCAGGGGTTCACCCCTCCACTTT. Its translation is CASSLTRGSPLHF.

This clone was seen only once. This chain uses TRBV28 with TRBJ1-6; TRBD1 aligns across 7 bases. The CDR3 has 16 amino acids. From germline, CDR1 is MDHEN and CDR2 SYDVKM. The V gene end was trimmed by 6 bases and the J gene end by 3 bases; junction bases not matched to a gene: 8. The CDR3 sequence is CASRVQQGVYNSPLHF. As DNA, the CDR3 is TGTGCCAGCAGGGTCCAGCAGGGGGTCTATAATTCACCCCTCCACTTT.

The rearrangement uses TRBV5-1 and TRBJ2-7; 9 bases match TRBD1. Per germline, CDR1 SGHRS and CDR2 YFSETQ. The CDR3 contains 18 residues. The V gene end was trimmed by 4 bases and the J gene end by 0 bases; junction bases not matched to a gene: 14. CDR3 amino acids: CASSPRPGTGSSSYEQYF. CDR3 sequence (DNA): TGCGCCAGCAGCCCACGTCCCGGGACAGGGTCGAGCTCCTACGAGCAGTACTTC.

The chain couples TRBV7-2 to TRBJ2-7; 9 bases are a match to TRBD1. The CDR3 contains 14 residues. Germline loops: CDR1 SGHTA, CDR2 FQGNSA. V shed 5 bases, J shed 2 bases, and the junction held 4 bases outside the gene matches. CDR3 sequence reads: CASSQTGGPYEQYF. As DNA, the CDR3 is TGTGCCAGCAGCCAGACAGGGGGGCCCTACGAGCAGTACTTC. Full variable domain (rest looked up from reference TRBV7-2 and TRBJ2-7): GAGVSQSPSNKVTEKGKDVELRCDPISGHTALYWYRQSLGQGLEFLIYFQGNSAPDKSGLPSDRFSAERTGGSVSTLTIQRTQQEDSAVYLCASSQTGGPYEQYFGPGTRLTVT.

This clone was seen once. V is TRBV7-3 and J is TRBJ1-1; weak D call: TRBD1 (5 bases). Germline V gene data show CDR1 as SGHTA and CDR2 as FQGTGA. The germline V and J ends were trimmed by 5 bases and 3 bases, with 13 bases remaining between them. The CDR3 has 14 residues. CDR3 amino acids: CASSQGARDTEAFF. The CDR3 region has the DNA TGTGCCAGCAGCCAAGGGGCTCGGGACACTGAAGCTTTCTTT.

J is TRBJ2-7 and V is TRBV6-1, with a possible D match to TRBD1 (6 bases). Between the trimmed V and J ends, which lost 1 base and 5 bases, there was a span of 21 bases. From germline, CDR1 is MNHNS and CDR2 SASEGT. The CDR3 is made up of 17 amino acids. Here the CDR3 reads CASSEGGHRDPLDEQYF. CDR3 DNA sequence: TGTGCCAGCAGTGAAGGGGGTCACAGGGACCCACTGGACGAGCAGTACTTC.

This chain uses TRBV27 with TRBJ2-5; 7 nucleotides match TRBD1. Germline-derived CDR1 and CDR2 are MNHEY and SMNVEV (reference sequence). Unmatched junction bases numbered 10, after V lost 5 bases and J lost 4 bases. The CDR3 has 15 residues. Here the CDR3 DNA reads TGTGCCAGCAGTATCGACAGGGCCGGCGGAGAGACCCAGTACTTC. It is translated as CASSIDRAGGETQYF.

This clone was recorded a few times. The rearrangement joins TRBV4-3 to TRBJ2-7, with no clear D. This CDR3 has 15 residues. Germline CDR1 LGHNA, CDR2 YSLEER. V was cut by 3 bases and J by 0 bases, with 12 bases left in between. The CDR3 DNA sequence: TGCGCCAGCAGCCAGGTCGCCTCGAGCTCCTACGAGCAGTACTTC. It translates to CASSQVASSSYEQYF.

Here the CDR3 reads CASSWEEGGVFRGYTF. In DNA form, the CDR3 reads TGTGCCAGCAGTTGGGAAGAAGGGGGGGTATTTCGGGGCTACACCTTC. The chain links TRBV5-6 to TRBJ1-2; weak D call: TRBD1 (6 bases). This CDR3 contains 16 residues. V lost 5 bases to trimming and J lost 8 bases, with 25 bases between them. Germline assignment: CDR1 SGHDT and CDR2 YYEEEE.

In nucleotides, the CDR3 is TGTGCCAGCAGCTTAAGAATACTAGCGGGCACAGATACGCAGTATTTT. Protein product: CASSLRILAGTDTQYF. The chain is built from TRBV11-2 and TRBJ2-3; 8 nucleotides line up with TRBD2. CDR1 and CDR2 from the germline V gene are SGHAT and FQNNGV. Losses at the gene ends were 2 bases for V and 1 base for J; bases not matched to a gene: 5. The CDR3 consists of 16 residues.

This chain links TRBV7-9 with TRBJ1-1, with unresolved D. V was shortened by 3 bases and J by 0 bases, with 8 bases between the two germline ends. This CDR3 spans 14 amino acids. The germline CDR1 and CDR2 sequences are SEHNR and FQNEAQ (reference sequence). This CDR3 reads CASSFTALNTEAFF. The CDR3 nucleotides read TGTGCCAGCAGCTTTACAGCTCTGAACACTGAAGCTTTCTTT.

The V gene is TRBV28, the J gene TRBJ1-2; D uncertain. The germline V gene encodes CDR1 MDHEN and CDR2 SYDVKM. V gave up 6 bases and J gave up 4 bases, with 12 bases separating them. The CDR3 extends over 13 amino acids. The CDR3 DNA reads TGTGCCAGCAGGTCCCCGCGGAGCTATGGCTACACCTTC. It translates to CASRSPRSYGYTF.

The rearrangement joins TRBV19 to TRBJ2-7; 7 positions match TRBD1. CDR1 and CDR2 (germline): LNHDA, SQIVND (reference sequence). The length of the CDR3 is 14 residues. V lost 1 base, J lost 3 bases, and 3 bases stayed unmatched. The CDR3 region is CASSIGTGNYEQYF. CDR3 nucleotide sequence: TGTGCCAGTAGTATAGGGACAGGCAACTACGAGCAGTACTTC. The variable domain in full, with the rest retrieved from reference TRBV19 and TRBJ2-7, is DGGITQSPKYLFRKEGQNVTLSCEQNLNHDAMYWYRQDPGQGLRLIYYSQIVNDFQKGDIAEGYSVSREKKESFPLTVTSAQKNPTAFYLCASSIGTGNYEQYFGPGTRLTVT.

The J gene is TRBJ2-3, the V gene TRBV6-4; the match to TRBD2 covers 8 bases. CDR1 MRHNA and CDR2 SNTAGT come from the germline V gene. The CDR3 covers 16 residues. The ends lost 0 bases at V and 8 bases at J; junction bases unmatched: 10. In DNA, the CDR3 is TGTGCCAGCAGTGACTCCGGGGGACTAGGGGTTGGTACGCAGTATTTT. Translated, it gives CASSDSGGLGVGTQYF.

J is TRBJ2-5 and V is TRBV28, with TRBD2 matching 13 bases. The ends lost 6 bases at V and 5 bases at J; junction bases unmatched: 6. The germline V gene has CDR1 MDHEN and CDR2 SYDVKM. CDR3 size: 15 residues. The CDR3 region has the DNA TGTGCCAGCAGCCCGACTAGCGGGGGGTCTGAGACCCAGTACTTC. Encoded protein: CASSPTSGGSETQYF.

The chain uses TRBV5-1 and TRBJ1-6; the D gene is possibly TRBD1 (5 bases). From germline, CDR1 is SGHRS and CDR2 YFSETQ. Trimming shortened V by 4 bases and J by 0 bases, and 11 bases separated the two germline ends. CDR3 length: 16 amino acids. CDR3 loop: CASSRGHSSYNSPLHF. The CDR3 bases are TGCGCCAGCAGCCGAGGACACTCCTCCTATAATTCACCCCTCCACTTT.

The genes are TRBV15 and TRBJ1-2; 8 nucleotides line up with TRBD1. The V and J ends lost 1 base and 0 bases, in that order; junction bases with no gene match: 4. Germline V CDR1 and CDR2: LNHNV, YYDKDF (reference sequence). The CDR3 runs 16 residues. As DNA, the CDR3 is TGTGCCACCAGCAGAGCCACAGGGGGACCTAACTATGGCTACACCTTC. Its translation is CATSRATGGPNYGYTF. Full variable domain (remainder filled in from reference TRBV15 and TRBJ1-2): DAMVIQNPRYQVTQFGKPVTLSCSQTLNHNVMYWYQQKSSQAPKLLFHYYDKDFNNEADTPDNFQSRRPNTSFCFLDIRSPGLGDTAMYLCATSRATGGPNYGYTFGSGTRLTVV.

The chain links TRBV4-1 to TRBJ2-7; TRBD2 aligns across 10 bases. Germline CDR1 and CDR2: MGHRA and YSYEKL. Trimming took 3 bases from V and 7 from J; bases not matched to a gene: 9. This CDR3 contains 15 residues. As DNA, the CDR3 is TGCGCCAGCAGCCACATTCTAGCGGGAGCCGGGGAGCAGTACTTC. It specifies CASSHILAGAGEQYF.

The chain has TRBV2 and TRBJ1-3; a possible D gene is TRBD1 (5 bases). The V and J ends lost 2 bases and 8 bases respectively, with 13 bases between them. CDR3 length: 14 residues. Germline-derived CDR1 and CDR2 are SNHLY and FYNNEI. The CDR3 here is CASSERGPRDTIYF. The DNA of the CDR3 is TGTGCCAGCAGTGAAAGGGGCCCCCGGGACACCATATATTTT.

The chain uses TRBV2 and TRBJ2-1; TRBD2 matches at 9 bases. Looked up from germline, CDR1 is SNHLY and CDR2 is FYNNEI. CDR3 length equals 15 residues. J gave up 9 bases and V 0 bases, and 6 bases lay outside the gene matches. CDR3 sequence: CASSEALAGSVEQFF. The CDR3 DNA reads as TGTGCCAGCAGTGAAGCTCTAGCGGGGTCTGTTGAGCAGTTCTTC.

The rearrangement uses TRBV7-9 and TRBJ2-6; D call uncertain. Looked up from germline, CDR1 is SEHNR and CDR2 is FQNEAQ (reference sequence). The CDR3 contains 17 residues. The V end was cut by 2 bases, the J end by 4 bases, with 15 bases between. CDR3 residues: CASSLLYSGSGANVLTF. The CDR3 DNA is TGTGCCAGCAGCTTATTGTATTCCGGGTCCGGGGCCAACGTCCTGACTTTC.

The chain couples TRBV4-2 to TRBJ1-2, with D tentatively TRBD1 (5 bases). Germline CDR1 LGHNA, CDR2 YNFKEQ. CDR3 size: 16 residues. Trimming removed 0 bases from V and 5 bases from J, with 16 bases in between. CDR3 protein: CASSQDGVGAGYGYTF. The CDR3 DNA is TGTGCCAGCAGCCAAGATGGGGTTGGGGCAGGATATGGCTACACCTTC.

This sequence joins TRBV25-1 and TRBJ2-2; no reliable D call. Germline lookup yields CDR1 MGHDK and CDR2 SYGVNS. This CDR3 is 11 amino acids long. Trimming shortened V by 11 bases and J by 8 bases, and 12 bases separated the two germline ends. The CDR3 DNA reads TGTGCCTCCGTAGAGGTGGGGGAGCTGTTTTTT. Residues: CASVEVGELFF.

Only one count was recorded for this clone. This rearrangement joins TRBV30 to TRBJ2-7; 9 bases are shared with TRBD1. The CDR3 runs 15 residues. The V segment lost 2 bases and the J segment 7 bases; nucleotides outside the gene matches: 12. Germline V CDR1 and CDR2: GTSNPN, SVGIG (reference sequence). DNA of the CDR3: TGTGCCTGGAGTCCCCCTCCTCGACAGGGGGGGGAGCAGTACTTC. Residues: CAWSPPPRQGGEQYF.

The genes are TRBV18 and TRBJ2-7; 13 nucleotides agree with TRBD2. Germline V gives CDR1 KGHSH, CDR2 LQKENI. With V trimmed by 5 bases and J by 3 bases, 4 bases remained unmatched. The CDR3 extends over 15 amino acids. CDR3 DNA sequence: TGTGCCAGCTCAGAGGGACTAGCGGGGATCTACGAGCAGTACTTC. Its protein product is CASSEGLAGIYEQYF.

This clone occurred once. This sequence joins TRBV29-1 and TRBJ2-1, with D perhaps matching TRBD2 (7 bases). This CDR3 is built from 13 residues. V shed 6 bases and J shed 9 bases, with 18 bases lying between them. Germline V lookup: CDR1 SQVTM, CDR2 ANQGSEA. CDR3 residues: CSVGQGTGGEQFF. The CDR3 nucleotides read TGCAGCGTCGGGCAGGGGACGGGGGGTGAGCAGTTCTTC.

This chain joins TRBV28 and TRBJ2-1; 7 bases agree with TRBD2. Germline loops: CDR1 MDHEN, CDR2 SYDVKM. CDR3 length: 13 residues. The J segment lost 4 bases and the V segment lost 5 bases, leaving 2 bases of the junction unmatched. CDR3 coding DNA: TGTGCCAGCAGTAGCGGGATTTACAATGAGCAGTTCTTC. Its protein product is CASSSGIYNEQFF.

This chain uses TRBV5-1 with TRBJ2-7, with 10 bases identical to TRBD1. This CDR3 is built from 14 residues. Trimming at V came to 4 bases and at J to 6 bases, leaving 7 bases not matched to a gene. Germline loops: CDR1 SGHRS, CDR2 YFSETQ. The CDR3 spells CASSTRDRGREQYF. The CDR3 bases are TGCGCCAGCAGCACCCGGGACAGGGGACGCGAGCAGTACTTC.